This TCR beta chain was identified during a study of cytomegalovirus exposure and HLA in healthy donors. At the level of the study: From HLA-typed donors, an early data release held roughly 89 million unique TCRs. Study-wide results and limits: Across donors, most TCRs were seen rarely, yet some public ones were widespread. The study put 150 or so TCR beta chains on its list as cytomegalovirus-associated.

On this clone: Its cognate antigen is unknown.

The study ran its PCR with 60 Vbeta and 13 Jbeta primers. Per the authors' pipeline: Roughly 12 million of 80 million to 85 million unique TCR beta chains were shared, per a later count. The data were produced by immunoSEQ multiplex PCR, yet TCRdb's version contains in-frame clones alone and is incomplete. That table furnishes V, J and clone size, whereas the DNA furnished D and trimming. The table has more than 50,000 clones, 85% seen once. The CDR3 spans 14 residues. V lost 2 bases and J lost 5; bases outside the gene matches: 1. CDR1 is KGHSH and CDR2 is LQKENI in the germline V gene. The TCR originated in a female donor in good health and CMV-seronegative. The chain carries TRBV18 and TRBJ2-7; 12 bases line up with TRBD1. The specimen was PBMCs. DNA of the CDR3: TGTGCCAGCTCACCAGGGACAGGGGGCGACGAGCAGTACTTC. It specifies CASSPGTGGDEQYF.